The present TCR beta chain was sequenced within a study of response to subunit inactivated influenza vaccine. Overall study findings and caveats: A suggestion made by the authors is that each seasonal influenza vaccination recruits few new T cells.

This clonotype was observed at least ten times. What it binds is not known. V lost 2 bases, J lost 4 bases, and 8 bases lay in between. The CDR3 has 13 residues. TCRdb redid the calling of the RT-PCR reads with MiXCR, one entry per CDR3 protein. The table records some 800,000 distinct CDR3 sequences, roughly 20% of them present only once. The source of this sequence is a middle-aged man who received an inactivated influenza vaccine. The material was PBMCs from blood, obtained less than 6 days after vaccination. The chain is built from TRBV12-3 or TRBV12-4 and TRBJ1-1; D gene unclear. CDR3 bases: TGTGCCAGCAGTTTATATTCCAGCACTGAAGCTTTCTTT. This codes for CASSLYSSTEAFF.